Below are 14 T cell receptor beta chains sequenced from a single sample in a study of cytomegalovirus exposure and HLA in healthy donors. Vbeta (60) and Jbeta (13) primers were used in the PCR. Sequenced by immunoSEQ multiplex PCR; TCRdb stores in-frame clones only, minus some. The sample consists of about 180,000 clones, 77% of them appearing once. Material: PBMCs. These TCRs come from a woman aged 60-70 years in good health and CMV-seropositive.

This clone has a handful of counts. The CDR3 region is CAWSDRVNTEAFF. The CDR3 bases are TGTGCCTGGAGCGACAGGGTGAACACTGAAGCTTTCTTT. The gene calls are TRBV30 and TRBJ1-1; 7 nucleotides agree with TRBD1. CDR3 length: 13 amino acids. The V segment lost 3 bases and the J segment 0 bases; nucleotides outside the gene matches: 1. Germline assignment: CDR1 GTSNPN and CDR2 SVGIG (reference sequence).

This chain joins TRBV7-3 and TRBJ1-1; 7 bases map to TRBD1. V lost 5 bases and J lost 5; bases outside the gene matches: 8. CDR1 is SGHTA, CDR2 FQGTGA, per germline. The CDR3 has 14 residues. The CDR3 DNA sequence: TGTGCCAGCAGCATCGACAGGGCGGGAACTGAAGCTTTCTTT. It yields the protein CASSIDRAGTEAFF. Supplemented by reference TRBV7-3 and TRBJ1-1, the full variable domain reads GAGVSQTPSNKVTEKGKYVELRCDPISGHTALYWYRQSLGQGPEFLIYFQGTGAADDSGLPNDRFFAVRPEGSVSTLKIQRTERGDSAVYLCASSIDRAGTEAFFGQGTRLTVV.

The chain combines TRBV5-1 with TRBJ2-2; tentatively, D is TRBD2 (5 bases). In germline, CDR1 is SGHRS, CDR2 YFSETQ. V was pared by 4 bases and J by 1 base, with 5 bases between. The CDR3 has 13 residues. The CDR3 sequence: CASSEGNTGELFF. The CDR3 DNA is TGCGCCAGCAGCGAGGGGAACACCGGGGAGCTGTTTTTT. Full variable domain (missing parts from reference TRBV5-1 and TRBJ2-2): KAGVTQTPRYLIKTRGQQVTLSCSPISGHRSVSWYQQTPGQGLQFLFEYFSETQRNKGNFPGRFSGRQFSNSRSEMNVSTLELGDSALYLCASSEGNTGELFFGEGSRLTVL.

DNA of the CDR3: TGTGCCACCAGCAGAGATAGGCGGGAGGGCTACGAGCAGTACTTC. This encodes CATSRDRREGYEQYF. This chain connects TRBV15 to TRBJ2-7; 9 positions agree with TRBD2. J was trimmed by 3 bases and V by 0 bases; bases with no gene match: 3. Looked up from germline, CDR1 is LNHNV and CDR2 is YYDKDF (reference sequence). The CDR3 runs to 15 residues.

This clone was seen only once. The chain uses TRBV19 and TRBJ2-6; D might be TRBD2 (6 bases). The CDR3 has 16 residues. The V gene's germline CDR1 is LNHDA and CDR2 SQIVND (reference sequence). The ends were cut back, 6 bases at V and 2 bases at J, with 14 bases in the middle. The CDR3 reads CASSKKEGAGANVLTF. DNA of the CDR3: TGTGCCAGTAGCAAGAAGGAGGGAGCTGGGGCCAACGTCCTGACTTTC.

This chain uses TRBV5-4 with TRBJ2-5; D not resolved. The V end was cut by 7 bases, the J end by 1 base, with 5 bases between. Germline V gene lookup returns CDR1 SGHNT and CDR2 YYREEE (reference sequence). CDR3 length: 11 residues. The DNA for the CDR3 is TGTGCCAGCCAGTCCCAAGAGACCCAGTACTTC. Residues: CASQSQETQYF.

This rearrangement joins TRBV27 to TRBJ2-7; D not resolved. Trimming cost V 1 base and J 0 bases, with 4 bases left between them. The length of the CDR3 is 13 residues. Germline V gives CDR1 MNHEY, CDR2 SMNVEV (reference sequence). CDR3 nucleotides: TGTGCCAGCAGTTTATACAGCTCCTACGAGCAGTACTTC. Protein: CASSLYSSYEQYF.

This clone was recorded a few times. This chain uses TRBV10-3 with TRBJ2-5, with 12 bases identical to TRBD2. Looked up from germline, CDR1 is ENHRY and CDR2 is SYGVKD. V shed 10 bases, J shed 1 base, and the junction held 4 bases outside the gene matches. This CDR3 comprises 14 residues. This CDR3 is CATGTSGFQETQYF. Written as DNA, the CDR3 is TGTGCCACCGGGACTAGCGGGTTCCAAGAGACCCAGTACTTC.

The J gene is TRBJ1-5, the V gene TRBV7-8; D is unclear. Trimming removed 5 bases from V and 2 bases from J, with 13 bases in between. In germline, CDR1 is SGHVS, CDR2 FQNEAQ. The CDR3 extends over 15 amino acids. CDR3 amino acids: CASSRGGRGNQPQHF. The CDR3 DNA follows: TGTGCCAGCAGCCGAGGAGGCAGAGGCAATCAGCCCCAGCATTTT.

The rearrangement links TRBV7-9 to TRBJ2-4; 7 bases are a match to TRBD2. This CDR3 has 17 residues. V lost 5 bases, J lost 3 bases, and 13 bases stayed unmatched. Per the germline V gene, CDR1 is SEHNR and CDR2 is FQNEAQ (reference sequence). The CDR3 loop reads CASSAAGRGSGKNIQYF. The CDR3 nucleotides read TGTGCCAGCAGCGCCGCAGGGAGGGGCTCGGGCAAAAACATTCAGTACTTC.

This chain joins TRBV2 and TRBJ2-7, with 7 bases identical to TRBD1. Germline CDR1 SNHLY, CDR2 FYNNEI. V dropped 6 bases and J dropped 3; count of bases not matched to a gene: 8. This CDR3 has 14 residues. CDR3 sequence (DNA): TGTGCCAGCAGGGTAAGACAGGGTATCTACGAGCAGTACTTC. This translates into CASRVRQGIYEQYF.

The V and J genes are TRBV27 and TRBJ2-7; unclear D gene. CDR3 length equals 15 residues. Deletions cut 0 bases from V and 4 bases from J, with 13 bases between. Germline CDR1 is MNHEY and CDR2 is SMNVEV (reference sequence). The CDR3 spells CASSLSGIGLYEQYF. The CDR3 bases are TGTGCCAGCAGTTTATCGGGCATAGGCCTTTACGAGCAGTACTTC.

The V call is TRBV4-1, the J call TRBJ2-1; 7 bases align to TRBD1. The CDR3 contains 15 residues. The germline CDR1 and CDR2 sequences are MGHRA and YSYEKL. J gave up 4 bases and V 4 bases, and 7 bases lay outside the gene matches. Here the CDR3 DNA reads TGCGCCAGCAGCCCCCGGGACAGCGATTACAATGAGCAGTTCTTC. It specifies CASSPRDSDYNEQFF.

The CDR3 sequence is CASSGTGTQQFF. The CDR3 DNA reads as TGTGCCAGCAGCGGAACCGGGACACAACAGTTCTTC. The rearrangement links TRBV9 to TRBJ2-1; the D gene is possibly TRBD1 (6 bases). The germline CDR1 and CDR2 sequences are SGDLS and YYNGEE. V dropped 3 bases and J dropped 13 bases, with 14 bases sitting between them. There are 12 residues in the CDR3.